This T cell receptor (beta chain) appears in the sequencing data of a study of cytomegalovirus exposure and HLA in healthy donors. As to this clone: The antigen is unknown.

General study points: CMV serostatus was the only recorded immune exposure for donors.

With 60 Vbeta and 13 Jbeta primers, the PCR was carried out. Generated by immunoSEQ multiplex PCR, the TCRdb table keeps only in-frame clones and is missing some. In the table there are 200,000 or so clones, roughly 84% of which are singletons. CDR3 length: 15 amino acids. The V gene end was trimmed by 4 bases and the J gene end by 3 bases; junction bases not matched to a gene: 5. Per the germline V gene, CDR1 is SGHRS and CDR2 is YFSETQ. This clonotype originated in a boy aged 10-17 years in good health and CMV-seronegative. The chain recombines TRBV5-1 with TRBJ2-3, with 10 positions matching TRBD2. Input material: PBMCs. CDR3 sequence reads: CASSGGTSVTDTQYF. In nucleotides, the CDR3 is TGCGCCAGCAGCGGAGGGACTAGCGTTACAGATACGCAGTATTTT.